This T cell receptor (beta chain) was identified during a study of blood T cell repertoires in COVID-19 (dated by TCRdb to about 2020). For the wider study: Collaborator samples came from the United States, Italy and Spain and covered acute and convalescent phases of COVID-19. A de-identified subject ID, COVID-19 status, age in years and sex were almost always included in the sample metadata. The repertoires were released in a freely available public database meant as a resource for research on the immune response to SARS-CoV-2. The material from the prospective study consisted of cDNA or gDNA derived from T cells, B-cell-depleted T cells, or PBMCs. The dataset comprised deeply sampled blood TCRbeta repertoires from subjects exposed to, actively infected with, or recovered from COVID-19. The samples were drawn from the first 160 participants of the ongoing ImmuneRACE study and from 1,200 or so subjects provided by 6 global collaborators. HLA class I and class II types, where available, came from metadata supplied by the sample provider rather than from assay-based typing. General study outcomes and caveats: The quantity of clinical and demographic metadata differed by source and by participant and was supplied without curation.

TCRbeta CDR3 regions were amplified from genomic DNA using the immunoSEQ Assay, a bias-controlled multiplex PCR. The published analysis was carried out like this. The number of nucleated cells in each sample was estimated from the amplification of reference gene primers within the assay. Sequence reads were collapsed and filtered to measure the absolute abundance of every unique TCRbeta CDR3 rearrangement. For each sample, productive Simpson clonality was calculated as the square root of Simpson's diversity index across productive rearrangements. TCRdb took over this immuneACCESS table, retaining in-frame rearrangements with V and J assigned. Such tables are incomplete; in checked studies, under half of the missing clones stem from an unresolved V gene, and the remainder is unexplained. V, J and clone size were drawn from that table, and D and trimming were deduced from the DNA. The sample contains approximately 190,000 clones, 80% to 90% of them found a single time. Around 21% of the sample is in the top ten clones.

V is pared back by 8 bases and J by 0 bases, with 14 bases lying between the germline termini. The CDR3 covers 15 residues, taking in both the cysteine and the phenylalanine. The retained sequence is limited to the CDR3, 45 bases, with the frame set at the first base. The germline V gene (reference sequence) yields LNHDA for CDR1 and SQIVND for CDR2. This clone showed up just once. Its target antigen remains unknown. No base qualities exist here, and no much larger clone lies one base off it. Each collaborating institution followed its own protocols to collect whole blood in K2EDTA tubes. For TCRbeta analysis, collaborators shipped samples as frozen whole blood, isolated PBMCs, or DNA extracted from either of those sample types.

The rearrangement joined TRBV19 to TRBJ1-3; the D gene is possibly TRBD1, with 6 bases matching. The sequenced material came from peripheral blood. The receptor's source is a human donor in a cohort sampled during active COVID-19. The nucleotides read TGTGCCAGTGCCAGGACAGTCTCCTCTGGAAACACCATATATTTT. Translated, it gives CASARTVSSGNTIYF.